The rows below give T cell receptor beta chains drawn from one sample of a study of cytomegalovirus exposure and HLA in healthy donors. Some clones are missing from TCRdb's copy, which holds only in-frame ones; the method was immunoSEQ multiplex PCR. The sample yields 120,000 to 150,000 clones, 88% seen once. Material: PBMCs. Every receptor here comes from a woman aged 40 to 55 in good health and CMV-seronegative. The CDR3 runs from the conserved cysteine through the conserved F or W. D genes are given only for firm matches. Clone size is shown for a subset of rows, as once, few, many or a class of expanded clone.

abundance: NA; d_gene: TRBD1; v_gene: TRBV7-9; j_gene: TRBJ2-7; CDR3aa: CASSSDRETPLEQYF; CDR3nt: TGTGCCAGCAGCTCCGACAGGGAGACTCCCTTGGAGCAGTACTTC
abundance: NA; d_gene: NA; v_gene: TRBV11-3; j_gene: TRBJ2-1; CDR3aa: CASSLVLQGTRNNEQFF; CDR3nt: TGTGCCAGCAGCTTAGTACTCCAGGGGACAAGAAACAATGAGCAGTTCTTC
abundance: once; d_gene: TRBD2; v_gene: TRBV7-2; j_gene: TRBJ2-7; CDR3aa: CASSLRGGVTYEQYF; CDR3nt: TGTGCCAGCAGCCTAAGGGGAGGGGTAACCTACGAGCAGTACTTC
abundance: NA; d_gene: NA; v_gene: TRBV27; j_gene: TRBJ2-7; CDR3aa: CASSLGSGWSDEQYF; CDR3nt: TGTGCCAGCAGTTTAGGTTCCGGGTGGAGTGACGAGCAGTACTTC
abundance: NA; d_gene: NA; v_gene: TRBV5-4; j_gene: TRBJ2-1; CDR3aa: CASSLPSASSYNEQFF; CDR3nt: TGTGCCAGCAGCTTGCCCAGCGCCAGCTCCTACAATGAGCAGTTCTTC
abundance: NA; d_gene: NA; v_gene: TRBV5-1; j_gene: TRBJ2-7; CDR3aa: CASSLEFNRVYEQYF; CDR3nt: TGCGCCAGCAGCTTGGAATTTAACAGGGTTTACGAGCAGTACTTC
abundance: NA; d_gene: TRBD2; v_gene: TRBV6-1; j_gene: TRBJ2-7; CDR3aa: CASSESGSTYEQYF; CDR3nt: TGTGCCAGCAGTGAAAGCGGGAGTACTTACGAGCAGTACTTC
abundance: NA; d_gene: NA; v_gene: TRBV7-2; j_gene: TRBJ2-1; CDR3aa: CASSLYSVVYEQFF; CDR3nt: TGTGCCAGCAGCTTATATTCAGTGGTCTATGAGCAGTTCTTC
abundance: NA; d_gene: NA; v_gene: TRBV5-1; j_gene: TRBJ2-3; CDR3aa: CASSLGTSTDTQYF; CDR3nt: TGCGCCAGCAGCCTCGGGACTTCCACAGATACGCAGTATTTT
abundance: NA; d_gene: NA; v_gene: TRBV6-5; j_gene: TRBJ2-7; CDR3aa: CASSRGLYEQYF; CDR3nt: TGTGCCAGCAGTAGGGGCCTCTACGAGCAGTACTTC
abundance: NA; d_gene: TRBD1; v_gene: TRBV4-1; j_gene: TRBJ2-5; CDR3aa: CASSKRDSQETQYF; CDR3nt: TGCGCCAGCAGCAAACGGGACAGCCAAGAGACCCAGTACTTC
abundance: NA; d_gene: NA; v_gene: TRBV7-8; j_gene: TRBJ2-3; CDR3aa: CASSLGEGAPDTQYF; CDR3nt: TGTGCCAGCAGCTTAGGAGAGGGTGCACCCGATACGCAGTATTTT
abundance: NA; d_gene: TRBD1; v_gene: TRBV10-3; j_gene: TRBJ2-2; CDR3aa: CATRGDRAWGTGELFF; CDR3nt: TGTGCTACGCGCGGGGACAGGGCTTGGGGCACCGGGGAGCTGTTTTTT
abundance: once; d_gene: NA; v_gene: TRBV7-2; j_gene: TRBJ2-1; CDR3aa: CASSFETRQQFF; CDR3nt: TGTGCCAGCAGCTTCGAGACTAGGCAGCAGTTCTTC
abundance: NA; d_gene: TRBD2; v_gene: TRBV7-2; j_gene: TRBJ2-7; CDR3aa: CASSRGTSGDYEQYF; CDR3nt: TGTGCCAGCAGCCGGGGGACTAGCGGAGACTACGAGCAGTACTTC
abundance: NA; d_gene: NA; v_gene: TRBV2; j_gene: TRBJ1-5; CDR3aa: CASSEAWGLDNQPQHF; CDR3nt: TGTGCCAGCAGTGAAGCATGGGGGCTGGACAATCAGCCCCAGCATTTT
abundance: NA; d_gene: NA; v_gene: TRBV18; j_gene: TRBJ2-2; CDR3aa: CASSRLSSGSNTGELFF; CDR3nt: TGTGCCAGCTCGCGTCTTAGCTCCGGGTCGAACACCGGGGAGCTGTTTTTT
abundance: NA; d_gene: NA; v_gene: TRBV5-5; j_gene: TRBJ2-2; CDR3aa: CASSLLGVRTGELFF; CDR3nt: TGTGCCAGCAGCTTGCTAGGGGTGAGGACCGGGGAGCTGTTTTTT
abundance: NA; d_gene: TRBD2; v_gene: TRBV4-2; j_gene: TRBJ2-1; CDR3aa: CASSQEGGEQFF; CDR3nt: TGTGCCAGCAGCCAAGAGGGGGGGGAGCAGTTCTTC
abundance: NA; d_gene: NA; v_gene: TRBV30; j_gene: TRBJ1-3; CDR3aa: CAWSTTAGVNTIYF; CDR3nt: TGTGCCTGGAGTACGACAGCGGGTGTTAACACCATATATTTT
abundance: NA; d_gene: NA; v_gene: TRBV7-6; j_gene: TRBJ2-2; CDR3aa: CASSLGAGPNTGELFF; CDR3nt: TGTGCCAGCAGCTTAGGCGCAGGGCCGAACACCGGGGAGCTGTTTTTT
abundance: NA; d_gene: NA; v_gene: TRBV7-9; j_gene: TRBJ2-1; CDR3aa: CASSPRGLRGNEQFF; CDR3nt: TGTGCCAGCAGCCCCCGAGGACTCAGAGGGAATGAGCAGTTCTTC
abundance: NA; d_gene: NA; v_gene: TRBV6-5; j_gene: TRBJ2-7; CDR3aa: CASSPGGYEQYF; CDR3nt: TGTGCCAGCAGTCCCGGGGGTTACGAGCAGTACTTC
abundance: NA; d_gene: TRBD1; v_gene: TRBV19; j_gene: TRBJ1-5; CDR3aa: CATSGTGYFPQPQHF; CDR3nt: TGTGCCACAAGCGGGACAGGGTATTTCCCACAGCCCCAGCATTTT
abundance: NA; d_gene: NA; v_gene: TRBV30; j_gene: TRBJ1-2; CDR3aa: CARWSTTTYGYTF; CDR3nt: TGTGCCCGTTGGAGTACTACGACTTATGGCTACACCTTC
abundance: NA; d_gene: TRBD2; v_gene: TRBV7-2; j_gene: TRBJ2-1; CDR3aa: CASSHEVLAAHNEQFF; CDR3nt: TGTGCCAGCAGCCATGAGGTACTAGCGGCCCACAATGAGCAGTTCTTC
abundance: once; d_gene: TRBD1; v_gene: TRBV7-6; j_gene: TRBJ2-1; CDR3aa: CASSLGGTAYNEQFF; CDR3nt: TGTGCCAGCAGCTTAGGAGGGACAGCTTACAATGAGCAGTTCTTC
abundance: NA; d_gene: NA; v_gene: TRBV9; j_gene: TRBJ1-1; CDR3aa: CASSPGVNTEAFF; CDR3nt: TGTGCCAGCAGCCCCGGTGTGAACACTGAAGCTTTCTTT
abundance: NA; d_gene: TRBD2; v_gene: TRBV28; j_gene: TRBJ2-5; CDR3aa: CASSFGGKYETQYF; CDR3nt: TGTGCCAGCAGTTTCGGGGGGAAATACGAGACCCAGTACTTC
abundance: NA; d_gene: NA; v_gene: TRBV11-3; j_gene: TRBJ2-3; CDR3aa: CAREEGTDTQYF; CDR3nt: TGTGCCAGAGAGGAAGGCACAGATACGCAGTATTTT
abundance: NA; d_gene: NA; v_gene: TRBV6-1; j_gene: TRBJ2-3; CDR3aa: CASSSGNPTDTQYF; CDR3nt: TGTGCCAGCAGTTCGGGGAACCCCACAGATACGCAGTATTTT
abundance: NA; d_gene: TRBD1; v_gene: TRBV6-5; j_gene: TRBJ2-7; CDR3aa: CASSRQGSYEQYF; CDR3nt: TGTGCCAGCAGTAGACAGGGCTCCTACGAGCAGTACTTC
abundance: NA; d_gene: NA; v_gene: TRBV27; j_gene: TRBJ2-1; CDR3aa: CASSYTGSREQFF; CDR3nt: TGTGCCAGCAGTTACACAGGGAGCCGGGAGCAGTTCTTC
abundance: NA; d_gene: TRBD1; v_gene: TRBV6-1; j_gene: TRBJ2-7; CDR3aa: CASSEGGTGGYEQYF; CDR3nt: TGTGCCAGCAGTGAAGGGGGGACAGGGGGCTACGAGCAGTACTTC
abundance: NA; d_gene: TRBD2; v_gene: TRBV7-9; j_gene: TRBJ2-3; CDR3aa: CSSSSTSGFSTDTQYF; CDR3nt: TGTTCCAGCAGCTCCACTAGCGGATTCAGCACAGATACGCAGTATTTT
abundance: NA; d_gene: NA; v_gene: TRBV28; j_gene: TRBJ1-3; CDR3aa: CASQRGSGNTIYF; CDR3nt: TGTGCCAGCCAACGGGGGAGTGGAAACACCATATATTTT
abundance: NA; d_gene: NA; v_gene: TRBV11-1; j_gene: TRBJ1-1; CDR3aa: CASSSWGVTEAFF; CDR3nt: TGTGCCAGCAGCTCGTGGGGGGTGACTGAAGCTTTCTTT
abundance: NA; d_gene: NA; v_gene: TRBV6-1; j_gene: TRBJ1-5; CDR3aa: CASGLGPNQPQHF; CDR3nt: TGTGCCAGCGGTCTGGGCCCTAATCAGCCCCAGCATTTT
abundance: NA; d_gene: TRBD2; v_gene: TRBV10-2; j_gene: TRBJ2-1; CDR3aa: CASITPWSGSSLYNEQFF; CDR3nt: TGCGCCAGCATCACCCCTTGGAGCGGGAGTTCCCTCTACAATGAGCAGTTCTTC
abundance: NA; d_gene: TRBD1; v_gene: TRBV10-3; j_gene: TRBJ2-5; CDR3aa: CAVEDRGRETQYF; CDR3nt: TGTGCCGTAGAGGACAGGGGGAGGGAGACCCAGTACTTC
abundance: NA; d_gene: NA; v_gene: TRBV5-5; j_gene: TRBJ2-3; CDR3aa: CASSREADTQYF; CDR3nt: TGTGCCAGCAGCAGGGAGGCAGATACGCAGTATTTT
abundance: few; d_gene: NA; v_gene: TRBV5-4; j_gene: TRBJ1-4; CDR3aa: CASKRAEDNEKLFF; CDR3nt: TGTGCCAGCAAAAGGGCGGAGGATAATGAAAAACTGTTTTTT
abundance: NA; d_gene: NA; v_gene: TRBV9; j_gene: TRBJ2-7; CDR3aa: CASSVGGGQTYEQYF; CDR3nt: TGTGCCAGCAGCGTAGGTGGAGGCCAGACCTACGAGCAGTACTTC
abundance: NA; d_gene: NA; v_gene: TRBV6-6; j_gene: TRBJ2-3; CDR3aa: CASSEPESDTQYF; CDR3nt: TGTGCCAGCTCCGAACCGGAGTCAGATACGCAGTATTTT
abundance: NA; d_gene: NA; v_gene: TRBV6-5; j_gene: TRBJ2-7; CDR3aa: CASSEDREDEQYF; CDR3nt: TGTGCCAGCAGTGAAGACAGGGAGGACGAGCAGTACTTC
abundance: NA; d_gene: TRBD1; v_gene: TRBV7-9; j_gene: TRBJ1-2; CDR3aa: CASRSPTGGQDGYTF; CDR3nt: TGTGCCAGCAGGTCGCCTACAGGGGGCCAGGATGGCTACACCTTC
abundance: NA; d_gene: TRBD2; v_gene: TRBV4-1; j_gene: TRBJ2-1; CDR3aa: CASSQASAGLAGINEQFF; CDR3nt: TGCGCCAGCAGCCAAGCATCGGCCGGACTAGCGGGTATTAATGAGCAGTTCTTC
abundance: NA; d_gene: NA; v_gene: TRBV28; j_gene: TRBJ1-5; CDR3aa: CASSHNQPQHF; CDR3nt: TGTGCCAGCAGTCATAATCAGCCCCAGCATTTT
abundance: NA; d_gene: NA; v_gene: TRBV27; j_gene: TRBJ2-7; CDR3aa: CASSLRAGMGEQYF; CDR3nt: TGTGCCAGCAGTTTAAGGGCAGGGATGGGCGAGCAGTACTTC
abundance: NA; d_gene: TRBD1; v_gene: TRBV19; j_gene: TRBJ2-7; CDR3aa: CASSPGQSSYEQYF; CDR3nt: TGTGCCAGTAGCCCGGGACAGAGCTCCTACGAGCAGTACTTC
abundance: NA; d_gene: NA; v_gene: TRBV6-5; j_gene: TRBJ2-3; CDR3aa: CASSYSRVSDTQYF; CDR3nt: TGTGCCAGCAGTTACTCGAGGGTATCAGATACGCAGTATTTT
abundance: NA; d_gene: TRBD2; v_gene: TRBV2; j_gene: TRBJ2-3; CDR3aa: CATSRAGYDTQYF; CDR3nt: TGTGCCACCTCGCGAGCGGGATACGATACGCAGTATTTT